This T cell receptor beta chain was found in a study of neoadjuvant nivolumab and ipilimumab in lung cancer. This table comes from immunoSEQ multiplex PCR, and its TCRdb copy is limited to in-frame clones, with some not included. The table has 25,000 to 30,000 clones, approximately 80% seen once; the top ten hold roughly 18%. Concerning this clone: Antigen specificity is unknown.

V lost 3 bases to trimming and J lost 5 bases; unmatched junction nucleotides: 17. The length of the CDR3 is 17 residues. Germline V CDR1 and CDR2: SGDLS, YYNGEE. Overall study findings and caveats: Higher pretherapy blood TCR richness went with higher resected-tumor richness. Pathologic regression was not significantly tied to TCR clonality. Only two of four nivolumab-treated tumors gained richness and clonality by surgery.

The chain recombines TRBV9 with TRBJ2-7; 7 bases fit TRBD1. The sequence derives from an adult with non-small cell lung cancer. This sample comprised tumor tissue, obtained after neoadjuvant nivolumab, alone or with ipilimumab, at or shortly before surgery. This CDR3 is CASSAHWRQGLPDEQYF. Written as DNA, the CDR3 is TGTGCCAGCAGCGCGCATTGGCGACAGGGTTTACCCGACGAGCAGTACTTC. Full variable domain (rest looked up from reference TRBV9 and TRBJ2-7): DSGVTQTPKHLITATGQRVTLRCSPRSGDLSVYWYQQSLDQGLQFLIQYYNGEERAKGNILERFSAQQFPDLHSELNLSSLELGDSALYFCASSAHWRQGLPDEQYFGPGTRLTVT.